Listed below are T cell receptor beta chains from one sample, sequenced in a study of cytomegalovirus exposure and HLA in healthy donors. Clones were read by immunoSEQ multiplex PCR, and TCRdb kept only the in-frame ones, dropping some. This table holds fewer than 250,000 clones, 60% to 80% found once. Sample: PBMCs. Receptor source: a woman in her thirties in good health and CMV-seropositive. The CDR3 runs from the conserved cysteine through the conserved F or W. D genes are given only for firm matches. The size field is filled for only some rows; it gives once, few, many or a size class.

V gene: TRBV30; D gene: NA; J gene: TRBJ1-5; clone size: NA; CDR3 DNA: TGTGCCTGGAGTAGGTCCCGGTCCGCTGAGGGGGATCAGCCCCAGCATTTT; CDR3 protein: CAWSRSRSAEGDQPQHF
V gene: TRBV5-1; D gene: NA; J gene: TRBJ1-4; clone size: NA; CDR3 DNA: TGCGCCAGCAGCTTGGGTAGTGCAACTAATGAAAAACTGTTTTTT; CDR3 protein: CASSLGSATNEKLFF
V gene: TRBV5-1; D gene: NA; J gene: TRBJ2-6; clone size: NA; CDR3 DNA: TGCGCCAGCAGCTTGTTTGGGGGCCCTGGGGCCAACGTCCTGACTTTC; CDR3 protein: CASSLFGGPGANVLTF
V gene: TRBV2; D gene: TRBD1; J gene: TRBJ2-7; clone size: NA; CDR3 DNA: TGTGCCAGCACCGGGACAGGGTCCCACGAGCAGTACTTC; CDR3 protein: CASTGTGSHEQYF
V gene: TRBV28; D gene: TRBD1; J gene: TRBJ1-2; clone size: NA; CDR3 DNA: TGTGCCAGTGTATCGACAGGGGCGAGAGGCTACACCTTC; CDR3 protein: CASVSTGARGYTF
V gene: TRBV5-1; D gene: TRBD1; J gene: TRBJ2-2; clone size: NA; CDR3 DNA: TGCGCCAGCAGCAGCCGTACAGGGGTTCCCGGGGAGCTGTTTTTT; CDR3 protein: CASSSRTGVPGELFF
V gene: TRBV7-3; D gene: NA; J gene: TRBJ1-6; clone size: few; CDR3 DNA: TGTGCCAGCAGCTTAACTCCTTACAGCTATTCACCCCTCCACTTT; CDR3 protein: CASSLTPYSYSPLHF
V gene: TRBV7-9; D gene: NA; J gene: TRBJ2-2; clone size: NA; CDR3 DNA: TGTGCCAGCAGCGCCTGGGGGGGGCCCGGGGAGCTGTTTTTT; CDR3 protein: CASSAWGGPGELFF
V gene: TRBV5-6; D gene: NA; J gene: TRBJ1-4; clone size: NA; CDR3 DNA: TGTGCCAGCAGATCTGGGCCCTCAACTAATGAAAAACTGTTTTTT; CDR3 protein: CASRSGPSTNEKLFF
V gene: TRBV27; D gene: TRBD1; J gene: TRBJ2-3; clone size: NA; CDR3 DNA: TGTGCCAGCAGTTCCCGGGACAGGGTAACAGATACGCAGTATTTT; CDR3 protein: CASSSRDRVTDTQYF
V gene: TRBV18; D gene: TRBD1; J gene: TRBJ1-1; clone size: NA; CDR3 DNA: TGTGCCAGCTCACCAATGGCAGGGGGAGACACTGAAGCTTTCTTT; CDR3 protein: CASSPMAGGDTEAFF
V gene: TRBV28; D gene: NA; J gene: TRBJ1-2; clone size: NA; CDR3 DNA: TGTGCCAGCAGTTTATTAAGCAGGGCGTGGCGGGGCTACACCTTC; CDR3 protein: CASSLLSRAWRGYTF
V gene: TRBV28; D gene: TRBD1; J gene: TRBJ1-6; clone size: NA; CDR3 DNA: TGTGCCAGTCTCCGGGACAGGGACTATTATAATTCACCCCTCCACTTT; CDR3 protein: CASLRDRDYYNSPLHF
V gene: TRBV6-6; D gene: NA; J gene: TRBJ1-2; clone size: few; CDR3 DNA: TGTGCCAGCAGTTACACGACAGCCGCTTCCACCTATGGCTACACCTTC; CDR3 protein: CASSYTTAASTYGYTF
V gene: TRBV6-5; D gene: TRBD1; J gene: TRBJ1-1; clone size: NA; CDR3 DNA: TGTGCCAGCAGTCTCAAGGGGACAGGGAACACTGAAGCTTTCTTT; CDR3 protein: CASSLKGTGNTEAFF
V gene: TRBV10-3; D gene: TRBD1; J gene: TRBJ1-2; clone size: NA; CDR3 DNA: TGTGCCATCAGTCCACAGGGGAACTATGGCTACACCTTC; CDR3 protein: CAISPQGNYGYTF
V gene: TRBV5-1; D gene: NA; J gene: TRBJ2-2; clone size: NA; CDR3 DNA: TGCGCCAGCAGCTTGGTACGGGGAGAGGCCGGGGAGCTGTTTTTT; CDR3 protein: CASSLVRGEAGELFF
V gene: TRBV6-5; D gene: TRBD1; J gene: TRBJ2-2; clone size: NA; CDR3 DNA: TGTGCCACACAAACAGGGGCGGCCGGGGAGCTGTTTTTT; CDR3 protein: CATQTGAAGELFF
V gene: TRBV7-2; D gene: TRBD1; J gene: TRBJ2-7; clone size: NA; CDR3 DNA: TGTGCCAGCAGCTTAGGGGGACAGCTAACCTACGAGCAGTACTTC; CDR3 protein: CASSLGGQLTYEQYF
V gene: TRBV15; D gene: TRBD1; J gene: TRBJ2-7; clone size: NA; CDR3 DNA: TGTGCCACCAGCCGTGACAGGGGTTGGCACGAGCAGTACTTC; CDR3 protein: CATSRDRGWHEQYF
V gene: TRBV19; D gene: NA; J gene: TRBJ1-4; clone size: few; CDR3 DNA: TGTGCCACCCGAGTTGGAGCTAATGAAAAACTGTTTTTT; CDR3 protein: CATRVGANEKLFF
V gene: TRBV28; D gene: TRBD2; J gene: TRBJ2-1; clone size: NA; CDR3 DNA: TGTGCCAGCAAGGAAAGCGGGAGCTCCTACAATGAGCAGTTCTTC; CDR3 protein: CASKESGSSYNEQFF
V gene: TRBV19; D gene: NA; J gene: TRBJ1-5; clone size: once; CDR3 DNA: TGTGCCAGTAGTGTTACAGGGTACAATCAGCCCCAGCATTTT; CDR3 protein: CASSVTGYNQPQHF
V gene: TRBV29-1; D gene: NA; J gene: TRBJ1-1; clone size: NA; CDR3 DNA: TGCAGCGTTGGGGGGGAAGGAGCTTTCTTT; CDR3 protein: CSVGGEGAFF
V gene: TRBV11-2; D gene: NA; J gene: TRBJ1-2; clone size: NA; CDR3 DNA: TGTGCCAGCAGCTTTGGGCTGAACTATGGCTACACCTTC; CDR3 protein: CASSFGLNYGYTF
V gene: TRBV28; D gene: TRBD1; J gene: TRBJ1-1; clone size: NA; CDR3 DNA: TGTGCCAGCAGTGAACAGGGGCTAACTGAAGCTTTCTTT; CDR3 protein: CASSEQGLTEAFF
V gene: TRBV5-1; D gene: NA; J gene: TRBJ1-2; clone size: NA; CDR3 DNA: TGCGCCAGCAGCCCAGGGCCCCGGGCCCTTAACTATGGCTACACCTTC; CDR3 protein: CASSPGPRALNYGYTF
V gene: TRBV9; D gene: TRBD1; J gene: TRBJ2-5; clone size: few; CDR3 DNA: TGTGCCAGCAGCGTAGAAGGGGGCAGGGAGACCCAGTACTTC; CDR3 protein: CASSVEGGRETQYF
V gene: TRBV5-6; D gene: NA; J gene: TRBJ1-1; clone size: NA; CDR3 DNA: TGTGCCAGCAGCTTGTTGTTTTCAGGACAGAGAAACACTGAAGCTTTCTTT; CDR3 protein: CASSLLFSGQRNTEAFF
V gene: TRBV7-9; D gene: NA; J gene: TRBJ1-1; clone size: NA; CDR3 DNA: TGTGCCAGCAGCGGAAAGACAGGAGGGAACACTGAAGCTTTCTTT; CDR3 protein: CASSGKTGGNTEAFF
V gene: TRBV19; D gene: NA; J gene: TRBJ2-7; clone size: NA; CDR3 DNA: TGTGCCAGTAGTACCCGGGGGAGAGAGCAGTACTTC; CDR3 protein: CASSTRGREQYF
V gene: TRBV2; D gene: NA; J gene: TRBJ1-1; clone size: few; CDR3 DNA: TGTGCCAGCAGTGAAGAGCGTTTGACTGAAGCTTTCTTT; CDR3 protein: CASSEERLTEAFF
V gene: TRBV7-8; D gene: NA; J gene: TRBJ2-5; clone size: NA; CDR3 DNA: TGTGCCAGCAGCTTTTTCTCTTGGGTTCGGGAGACTTTGGAAGAGACCCAGTACTTC; CDR3 protein: CASSFFSWVRETLEETQYF
V gene: TRBV7-9; D gene: NA; J gene: TRBJ1-4; clone size: NA; CDR3 DNA: TGTGCCAGCAGCTTAGCGACCAGGGGACATGAAAAACTGTTTTTT; CDR3 protein: CASSLATRGHEKLFF
V gene: TRBV11-1; D gene: TRBD1; J gene: TRBJ2-7; clone size: few; CDR3 DNA: TGTGCCAGCAGCTCTTGGGACAGCTCCTACGAGCAGTACTTC; CDR3 protein: CASSSWDSSYEQYF
V gene: TRBV7-9; D gene: NA; J gene: TRBJ1-3; clone size: NA; CDR3 DNA: TGTGCCAGCAGCTTAGAGCCGTACACCATATATTTT; CDR3 protein: CASSLEPYTIYF
V gene: TRBV7-3; D gene: TRBD2; J gene: TRBJ2-5; clone size: NA; CDR3 DNA: TGTGCCAGCAGCCCTAGGCGGGGGGGCAAAGAGACCCAGTACTTC; CDR3 protein: CASSPRRGGKETQYF
V gene: TRBV7-9; D gene: TRBD2; J gene: TRBJ2-1; clone size: NA; CDR3 DNA: TGTGCCAGCAGCTTCTCTAGCGGGGGGTCCGACAATGAGCAGTTCTTC; CDR3 protein: CASSFSSGGSDNEQFF
V gene: TRBV6-6; D gene: TRBD1; J gene: TRBJ2-7; clone size: once; CDR3 DNA: TGTGCCAGCACTAAAACAGGGGGTTTCTCCTACGAGCAGTACTTC; CDR3 protein: CASTKTGGFSYEQYF
V gene: TRBV29-1; D gene: NA; J gene: TRBJ2-3; clone size: NA; CDR3 DNA: TGCAGCGGTAACAGGGGCACAGATACGCAGTATTTT; CDR3 protein: CSGNRGTDTQYF
V gene: TRBV6-8; D gene: TRBD2; J gene: TRBJ2-1; clone size: NA; CDR3 DNA: TGTGCCAGCAGTCAGCCAGAGCGGGAGTATGGTGAGCAGTTCTTC; CDR3 protein: CASSQPEREYGEQFF
V gene: TRBV30; D gene: NA; J gene: TRBJ2-5; clone size: NA; CDR3 DNA: TGTGCCTGGAGTGTAATCCTCCAGGGCCTCCAGTACTTC; CDR3 protein: CAWSVILQGLQYF
V gene: TRBV5-5; D gene: NA; J gene: TRBJ1-1; clone size: NA; CDR3 DNA: TGTGCCAGCAGCTTGGGGCCCATCAACACTGAAGCTTTCTTT; CDR3 protein: CASSLGPINTEAFF
V gene: TRBV28; D gene: TRBD2; J gene: TRBJ2-3; clone size: NA; CDR3 DNA: TGTGCCAGCAGCCTCGGGGGGGTGAAATCGTTCACAGATACGCAGTATTTT; CDR3 protein: CASSLGGVKSFTDTQYF
V gene: TRBV19; D gene: TRBD2; J gene: TRBJ2-3; clone size: NA; CDR3 DNA: TGTGCCAGTAGTCCGGGACTAAAAACAGATACGCAGTATTTT; CDR3 protein: CASSPGLKTDTQYF